This TCR beta chain was identified during a study of blood T cell repertoires in COVID-19 (dated by TCRdb to the early 2020s). A note on the overall study: Collaborator samples came from the United States, Italy and Spain and covered acute and convalescent phases of COVID-19. Where available, HLA class I and class II types were taken from metadata supplied by the sample provider and were not determined by assay-based typing. Samples were obtained from the ongoing ImmuneRACE study (first 160 participants) and from 1,200 or so subjects provided by 6 global collaborators. Deeply sampled blood TCRbeta repertoires from subjects exposed to, actively infected with, or recovered from COVID-19 were included in the dataset. The prospective study material was composed of cDNA or gDNA derived from T cells, B-cell-depleted T cells, or PBMCs. The sample metadata nearly always contained a de-identified subject ID, COVID-19 status, age in years and sex. The repertoires were released in a freely available public database meant as a resource for research on the immune response to SARS-CoV-2. Overall study outcomes, separate from this receptor: The quantity of clinical and demographic metadata differed by source and by participant and was supplied without curation.

Each collaborating institution followed its own protocols to collect whole blood in K2EDTA tubes. Collaborator samples were shipped for TCRbeta analysis as frozen whole blood, isolated PBMCs, or DNA extracted from either sample type. TCRbeta CDR3 regions were amplified from genomic DNA using the immunoSEQ Assay, a bias-controlled multiplex PCR. The study's own analysis went as follows. Within the assay, amplification of reference gene primers was used to estimate how many nucleated cells each sample contained. Sequence reads were collapsed and filtered to measure the absolute abundance of every unique TCRbeta CDR3 rearrangement. For each sample, productive Simpson clonality was calculated as the square root of Simpson's diversity index across productive rearrangements. The table was pulled from immuneACCESS by TCRdb, which kept in-frame rearrangements only. Such tables lose some clones; where checked, under half of the loss comes from unresolved V genes, and the rest has no known cause. That table furnishes V, J and clone size, whereas the DNA furnished D and trimming. This sample has about 230,000 clones in its table, and 83% of those were observed once. The ten most abundant clones make up 6% to 9.5% of the sample.

Ten or more counts support this clone. What this receptor recognizes is not known. Base qualities are not provided; no much larger clone lies one nucleotide away. CDR1 and CDR2 were assigned from the germline V gene as SGHTA and FQGNSA. From the cysteine up to the phenylalanine, the CDR3 has a length of 13 residues. The kept DNA is CDR3 alone, 39 bases in frame from the first base. V drops 3 bases and J drops 0 bases, leaving 5 bases in between. The rearrangement combines TRBV7-2 with TRBJ1-1, with no confidently assigned D gene. The sequence came from a woman aged 45-60 years with acute or convalescent COVID-19. Source material: peripheral blood. The DNA sequence follows: TGTGCCAGCAGCTTTCTATTGAACACTGAAGCTTTCTTT. It codes for CASSFLLNTEAFF.